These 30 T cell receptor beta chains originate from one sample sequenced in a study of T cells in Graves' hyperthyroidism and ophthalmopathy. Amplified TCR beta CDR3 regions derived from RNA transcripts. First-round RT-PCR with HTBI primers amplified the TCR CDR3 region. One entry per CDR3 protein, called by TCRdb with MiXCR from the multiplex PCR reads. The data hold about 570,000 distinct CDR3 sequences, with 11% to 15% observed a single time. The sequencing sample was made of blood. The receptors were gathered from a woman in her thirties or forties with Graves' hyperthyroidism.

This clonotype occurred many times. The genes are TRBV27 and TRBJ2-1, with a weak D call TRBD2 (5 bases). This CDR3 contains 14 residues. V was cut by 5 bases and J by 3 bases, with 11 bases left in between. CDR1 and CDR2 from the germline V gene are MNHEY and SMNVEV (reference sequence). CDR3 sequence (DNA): TGTGCCAGCAGTCCGAGAGACTACTACAATGAGCAGTTCTTC. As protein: CASSPRDYYNEQFF.

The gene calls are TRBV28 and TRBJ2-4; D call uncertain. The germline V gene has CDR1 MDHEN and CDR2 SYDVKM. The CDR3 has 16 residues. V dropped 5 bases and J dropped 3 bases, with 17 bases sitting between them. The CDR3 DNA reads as TGTGCCAGCAGTACAACGCCGTTCACGAACAAAAACATTCAGTACTTC. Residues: CASSTTPFTNKNIQYF.

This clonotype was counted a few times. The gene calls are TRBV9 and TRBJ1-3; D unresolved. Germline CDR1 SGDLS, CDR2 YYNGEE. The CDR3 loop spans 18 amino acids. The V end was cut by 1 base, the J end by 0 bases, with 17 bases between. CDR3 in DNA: TGTGCCAGCAGCGTATCCATCGGGCAGAGCAACTCTGGAAACACCATATATTTT. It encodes CASSVSIGQSNSGNTIYF.

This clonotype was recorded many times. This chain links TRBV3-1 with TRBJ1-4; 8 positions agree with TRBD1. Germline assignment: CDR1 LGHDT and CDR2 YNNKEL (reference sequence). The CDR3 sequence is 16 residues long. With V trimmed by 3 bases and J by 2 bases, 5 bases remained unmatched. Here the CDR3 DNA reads TGTGCCAGCAGCCATGCCCGACAGGGGACTAATGAAAAACTGTTTTTT. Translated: CASSHARQGTNEKLFF.

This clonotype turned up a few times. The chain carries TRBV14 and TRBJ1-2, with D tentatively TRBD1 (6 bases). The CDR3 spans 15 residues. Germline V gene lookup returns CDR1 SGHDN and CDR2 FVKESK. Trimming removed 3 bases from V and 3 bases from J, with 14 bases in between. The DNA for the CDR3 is TGTGCCAGCAGCCAGGAAACAGGGTCTGACTATGGCTACACCTTC. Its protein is CASSQETGSDYGYTF. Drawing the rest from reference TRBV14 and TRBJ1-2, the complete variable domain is EAGVTQFPSHSVIEKGQTVTLRCDPISGHDNLYWYRRVMGKEIKFLLHFVKESKQDESGMPNNRFLAERTGGTYSTLKVQPAELEDSGVYFCASSQETGSDYGYTFGSGTRLTVV.

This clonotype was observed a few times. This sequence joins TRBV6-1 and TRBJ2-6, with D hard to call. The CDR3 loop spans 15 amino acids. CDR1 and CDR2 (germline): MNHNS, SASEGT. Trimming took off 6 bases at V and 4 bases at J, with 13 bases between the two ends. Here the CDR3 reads CASRRRAVGANVLTF. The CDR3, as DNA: TGTGCCAGCAGGCGTAGGGCGGTGGGGGCCAACGTCCTGACTTTC.

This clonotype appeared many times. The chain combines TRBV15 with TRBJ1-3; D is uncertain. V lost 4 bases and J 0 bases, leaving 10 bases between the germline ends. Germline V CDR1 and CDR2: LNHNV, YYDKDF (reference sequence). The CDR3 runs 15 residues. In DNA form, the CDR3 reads TGTGCCACCAGCAATGGCAGGCTCTCTGGAAACACCATATATTTT. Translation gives CATSNGRLSGNTIYF.

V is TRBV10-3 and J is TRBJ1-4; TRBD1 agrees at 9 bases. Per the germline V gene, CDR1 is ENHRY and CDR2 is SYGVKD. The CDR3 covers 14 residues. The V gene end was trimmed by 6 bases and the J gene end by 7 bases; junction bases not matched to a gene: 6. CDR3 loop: CAIRPGQGGEKLFF. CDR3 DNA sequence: TGTGCCATCAGGCCGGGACAGGGAGGTGAAAAACTGTTTTTT.

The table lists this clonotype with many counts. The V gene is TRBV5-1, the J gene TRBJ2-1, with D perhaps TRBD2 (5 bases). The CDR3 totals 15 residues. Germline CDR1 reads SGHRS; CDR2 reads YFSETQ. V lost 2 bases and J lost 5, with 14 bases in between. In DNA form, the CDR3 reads TGCGCCAGCAGCTTATCCGGGATTATAGACAATGAGCAGTTCTTC. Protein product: CASSLSGIIDNEQFF.

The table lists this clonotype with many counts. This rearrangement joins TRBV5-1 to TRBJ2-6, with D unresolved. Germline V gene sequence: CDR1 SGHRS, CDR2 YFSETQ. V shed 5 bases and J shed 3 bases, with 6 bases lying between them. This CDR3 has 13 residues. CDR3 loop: CASSWDGANVLTF. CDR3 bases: TGCGCCAGCAGTTGGGATGGGGCCAACGTCCTGACTTTC.

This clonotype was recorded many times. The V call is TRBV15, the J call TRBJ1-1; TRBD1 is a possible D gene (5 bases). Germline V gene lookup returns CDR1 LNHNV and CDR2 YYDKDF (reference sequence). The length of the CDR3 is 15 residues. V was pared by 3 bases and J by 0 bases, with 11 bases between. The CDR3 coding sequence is TGTGCCACCAGCAGCAGGGACGGCATGAACACTGAAGCTTTCTTT. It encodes CATSSRDGMNTEAFF.

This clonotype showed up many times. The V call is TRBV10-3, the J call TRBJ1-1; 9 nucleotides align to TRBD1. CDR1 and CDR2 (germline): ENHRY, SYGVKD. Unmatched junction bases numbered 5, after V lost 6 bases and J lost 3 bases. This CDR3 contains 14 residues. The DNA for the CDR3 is TGTGCCATCAGAGAAGACAGGGGGTACACTGAAGCTTTCTTT. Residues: CAIREDRGYTEAFF.

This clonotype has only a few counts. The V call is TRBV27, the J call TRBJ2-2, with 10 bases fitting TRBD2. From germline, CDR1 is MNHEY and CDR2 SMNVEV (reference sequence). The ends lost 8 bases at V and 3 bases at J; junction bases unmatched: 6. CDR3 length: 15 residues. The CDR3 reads CASSTGTSDTGELFF. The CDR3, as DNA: TGTGCCAGCTCGACCGGGACTAGCGACACCGGGGAGCTGTTTTTT.

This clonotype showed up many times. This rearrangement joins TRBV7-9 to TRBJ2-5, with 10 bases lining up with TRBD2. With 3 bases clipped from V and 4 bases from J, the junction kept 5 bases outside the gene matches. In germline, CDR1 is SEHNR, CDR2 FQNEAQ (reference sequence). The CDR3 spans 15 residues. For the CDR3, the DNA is TGTGCCAGCAGCTTCCTAGCGGGAGCGGCAGAGACCCAGTACTTC. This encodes CASSFLAGAAETQYF.

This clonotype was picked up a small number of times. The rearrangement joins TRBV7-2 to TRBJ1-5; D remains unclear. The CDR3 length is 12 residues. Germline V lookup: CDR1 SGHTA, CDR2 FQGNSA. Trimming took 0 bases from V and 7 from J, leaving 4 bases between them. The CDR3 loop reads CASSLASQPQHF. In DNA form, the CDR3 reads TGTGCCAGCAGCTTAGCTAGCCAGCCCCAGCATTTT.

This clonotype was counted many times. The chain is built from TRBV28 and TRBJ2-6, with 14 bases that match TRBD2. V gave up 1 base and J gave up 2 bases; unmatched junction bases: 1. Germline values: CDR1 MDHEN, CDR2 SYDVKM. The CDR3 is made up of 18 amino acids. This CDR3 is CASSLLGLAGAGANVLTF. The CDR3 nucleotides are TGTGCCAGCAGTTTATTGGGACTAGCGGGAGCTGGGGCCAACGTCCTGACTTTC.

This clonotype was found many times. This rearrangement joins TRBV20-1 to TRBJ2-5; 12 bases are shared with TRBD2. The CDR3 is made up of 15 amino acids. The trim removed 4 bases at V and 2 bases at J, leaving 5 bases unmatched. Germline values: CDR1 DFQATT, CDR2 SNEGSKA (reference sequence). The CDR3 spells CSANRLAGDQETQYF. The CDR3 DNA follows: TGCAGTGCTAACCGACTAGCGGGAGATCAAGAGACCCAGTACTTC.

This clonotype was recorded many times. This CDR3 is CASGGLAVGAYNEQFF. Here the CDR3 DNA reads TGTGCCAGCGGGGGACTAGCGGTCGGGGCCTACAATGAGCAGTTCTTC. The chain links TRBV12-3 or TRBV12-4 to TRBJ2-1, with TRBD2 matching over 11 bases. V dropped 8 bases and J dropped 2; count of bases not matched to a gene: 8. The CDR3 spans 16 residues.

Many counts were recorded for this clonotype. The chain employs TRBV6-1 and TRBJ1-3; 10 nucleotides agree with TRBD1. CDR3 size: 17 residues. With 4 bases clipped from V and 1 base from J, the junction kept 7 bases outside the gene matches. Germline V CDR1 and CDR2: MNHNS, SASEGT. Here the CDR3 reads CASSAPGQGPSGNTIYF. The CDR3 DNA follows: TGTGCCAGCAGTGCCCCGGGACAGGGGCCATCTGGAAACACCATATATTTT.

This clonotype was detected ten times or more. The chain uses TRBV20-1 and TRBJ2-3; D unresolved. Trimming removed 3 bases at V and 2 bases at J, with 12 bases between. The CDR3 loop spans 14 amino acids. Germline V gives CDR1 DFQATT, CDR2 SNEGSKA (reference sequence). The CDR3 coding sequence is TGCAGTGCTAGCCCCACCTCGAACACAGATACGCAGTATTTT. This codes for CSASPTSNTDTQYF.

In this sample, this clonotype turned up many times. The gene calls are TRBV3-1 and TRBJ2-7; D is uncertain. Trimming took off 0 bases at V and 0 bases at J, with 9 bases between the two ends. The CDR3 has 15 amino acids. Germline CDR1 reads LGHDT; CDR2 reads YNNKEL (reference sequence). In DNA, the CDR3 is TGTGCCAGCAGCCAAGACGAAACGGTCTCCTACGAGCAGTACTTC. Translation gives CASSQDETVSYEQYF.

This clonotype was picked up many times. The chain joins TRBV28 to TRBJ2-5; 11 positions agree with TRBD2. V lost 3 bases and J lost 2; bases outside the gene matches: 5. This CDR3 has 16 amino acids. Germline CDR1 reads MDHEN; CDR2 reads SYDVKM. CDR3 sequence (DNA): TGTGCCAGCAGTTTGACTAGCGGGACTACGCAAGAGACCCAGTACTTC. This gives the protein CASSLTSGTTQETQYF.

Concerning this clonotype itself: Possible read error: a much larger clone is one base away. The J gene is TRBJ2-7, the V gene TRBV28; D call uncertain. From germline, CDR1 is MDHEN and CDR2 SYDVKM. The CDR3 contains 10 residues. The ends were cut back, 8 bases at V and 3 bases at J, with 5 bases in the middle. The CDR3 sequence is CASGNYEQYF. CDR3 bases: TGTGCCAGCGGGAACTACGAGCAGTACTTC.

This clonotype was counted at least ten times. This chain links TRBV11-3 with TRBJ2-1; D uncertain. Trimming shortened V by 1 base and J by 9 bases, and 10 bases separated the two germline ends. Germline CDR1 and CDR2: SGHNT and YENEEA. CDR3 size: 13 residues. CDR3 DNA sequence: TGTGCCAGCAGCTTAGTGAGCGATACTGAGCAGTTCTTC. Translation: CASSLVSDTEQFF.

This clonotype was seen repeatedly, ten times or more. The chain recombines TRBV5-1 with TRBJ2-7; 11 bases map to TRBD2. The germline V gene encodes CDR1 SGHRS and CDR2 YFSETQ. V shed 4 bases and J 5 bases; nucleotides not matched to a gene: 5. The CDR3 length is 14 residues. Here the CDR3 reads CASSRLAGGDEQYF. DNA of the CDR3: TGCGCCAGCAGCCGATTAGCGGGAGGGGACGAGCAGTACTTC. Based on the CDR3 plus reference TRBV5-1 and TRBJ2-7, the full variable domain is KAGVTQTPRYLIKTRGQQVTLSCSPISGHRSVSWYQQTPGQGLQFLFEYFSETQRNKGNFPGRFSGRQFSNSRSEMNVSTLELGDSALYLCASSRLAGGDEQYFGPGTRLTVT.

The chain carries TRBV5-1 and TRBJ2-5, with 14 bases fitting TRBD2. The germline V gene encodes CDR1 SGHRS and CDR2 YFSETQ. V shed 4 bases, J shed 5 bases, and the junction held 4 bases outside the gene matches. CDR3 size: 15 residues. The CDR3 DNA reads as TGCGCCAGCAGCCTTCGACTAGCGGGAGGGGAGACCCAGTACTTC. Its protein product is CASSLRLAGGETQYF.

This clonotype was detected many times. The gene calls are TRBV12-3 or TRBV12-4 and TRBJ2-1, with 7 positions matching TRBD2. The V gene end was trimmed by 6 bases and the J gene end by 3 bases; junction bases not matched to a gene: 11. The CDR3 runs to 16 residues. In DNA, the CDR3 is TGTGCCAGCAGCCCCTCCGCGGAGCGGGGCTACAATGAGCAGTTCTTC. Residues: CASSPSAERGYNEQFF.

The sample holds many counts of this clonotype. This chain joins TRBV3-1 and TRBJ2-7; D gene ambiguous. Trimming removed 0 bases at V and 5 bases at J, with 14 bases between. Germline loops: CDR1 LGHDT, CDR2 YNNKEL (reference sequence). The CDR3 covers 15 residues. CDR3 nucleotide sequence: TGTGCCAGCAGCCAAGATCCGCCCCCCAACCACGAGCAGTACTTC. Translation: CASSQDPPPNHEQYF.

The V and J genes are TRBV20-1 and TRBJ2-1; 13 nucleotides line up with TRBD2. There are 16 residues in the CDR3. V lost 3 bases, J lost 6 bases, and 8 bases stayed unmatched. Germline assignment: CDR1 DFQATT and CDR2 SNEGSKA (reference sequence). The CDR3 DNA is TGCAGTGCTAGCCCTATGACTAGCGGGAGGTCCAATGAGCAGTTCTTC. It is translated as CSASPMTSGRSNEQFF.

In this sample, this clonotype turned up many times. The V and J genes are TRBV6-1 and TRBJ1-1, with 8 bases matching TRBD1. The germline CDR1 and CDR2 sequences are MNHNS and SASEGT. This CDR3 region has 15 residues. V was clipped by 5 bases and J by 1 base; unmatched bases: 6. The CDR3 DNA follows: TGTGCCAGCAGTCAACCGGACAGGGCGAACACTGAAGCTTTCTTT. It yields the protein CASSQPDRANTEAFF.